This entry concerns a single T cell receptor beta chain. From the 5' RACE reads, TCRdb called clonotypes with MiXCR, one entry per CDR3 protein. The top ten clones hold 21% of a sample with approximately 93,000 distinct CDR3 sequences, around 19% of them seen once. The sample belongs to a study of spatial heterogeneity in lung cancer. Study overall: Follow-up PBMC samples were sequenced when available, at a median of around two years after resection. In raw reads, more than nine appearances on average were recorded for each unique TCR and UMI combination.

The time point denotes: blood at routine non-recurrence follow-up after resection. Researchers sequenced whole RNA taken from tumor, nontumor lung or frozen PBMC without sorting. Trimming pared 1 base from V and 7 bases from J, leaving 4 bases between. The germline V gene has CDR1 LNHDA and CDR2 SQIVND (reference sequence). The CDR3 has 11 residues. The source material was PBMCs, sampled at follow-up. The chain has TRBV19 and TRBJ2-5, with no clear D. The receptor was derived from a male donor with early-stage non-small cell lung cancer. In DNA, the CDR3 is TGTGCCAGTAGTATAGGGGCGACCCAGTACTTC. This gives the protein CASSIGATQYF.